The T cell receptor (beta chain) under discussion was sequenced for a study of graft-versus-host responses after intestinal transplantation. The overall study: Isolated intestinal, liver-intestinal, or multivisceral transplants were what recipients had. Induction using anti-thymocyte globulin, followed by tacrolimus and steroids for roughly 3 years, was given to all recipients. Study-wide results and limits: Some GvH clones were seen earlier in gut or blood, suggesting intestinal origin. After transplant, early declines in HvG clones were associated with peak levels of circulating GvH clones.

The V and J ends lost 2 bases and 9 bases respectively, with 17 bases between them. Germline V gene data show CDR1 as KGHSH and CDR2 as LQKENI. This CDR3 has 15 amino acids. Profiling relied on immunoSEQ multiplex PCR, and the TCRdb table lists in-frame clones only, not all of them. The sample lists about 100,000 clones, roughly 84% seen once, with 0.95% in the top ten. In the case of this clone: The target antigen is unknown.

The gene calls are TRBV18 and TRBJ1-5; D remains unclear. The input for sequencing was unstimulated CD4+ T cells sorted from spleen or lymph node cells, taken before transplant. The clonotype was recovered from a human donor who was the organ donor for an intestinal transplant. CDR3 region: CASSPSDGGQSPQHF. The CDR3 coding sequence is TGTGCCAGCTCACCATCCGACGGTGGCCAGTCGCCCCAGCATTTT.